The 29 T cell receptor beta chains in this list originate from one sample, sequenced in a study of CD8+ T cells in alopecia areata (dated by TCRdb to 2016 to 2019). The library relied on the immunoSEQ multiplex PCR assay. To provide template for TCR sequencing, every sample had RNA extracted and reverse transcribed into cDNA. The table comes from immuneACCESS by way of TCRdb, which keeps in-frame sequences with V and J called. Part of the clones is missing from these tables; in studies checked, under half for an unresolved V gene and the rest for unknown reasons. Present in this sample are roughly 200,000 clones, approximately 62% of which were seen just once. Approximately 1.7% of the sample lies in the top ten. Taken with the paper, the label for time point translates to: baseline before oral tofacitinib. The sequences come from CD4+ T cells sorted from blood, collected at week 0. The receptors derive from a human donor with alopecia areata.

The chain uses TRBV4-1 and TRBJ1-4, with D tentatively TRBD1 (6 bases). V was pared by 4 bases and J by 7 bases, with 19 bases between. CDR3 length equals 16 residues. Looked up from germline, CDR1 is MGHRA and CDR2 is YSYEKL. This CDR3 reads CASSRTEGTNREKLFF. In DNA, the CDR3 is TGCGCCAGCAGCCGAACAGAGGGGACAAACCGTGAAAAACTGTTTTTT.

This clone was counted only a few times. The gene calls are TRBV7-8 and TRBJ2-2; possible D gene TRBD1, 6 bases. Germline V gene sequence: CDR1 SGHVS, CDR2 FQNEAQ. The ends were cut back, 5 bases at V and 0 bases at J, with 13 bases in the middle. This CDR3 spans 16 amino acids. CDR3 protein: CASSARQDSNTGELFF. The CDR3, as DNA: TGTGCCAGCAGCGCCCGACAGGACTCGAACACCGGGGAGCTGTTTTTT.

The chain is built from TRBV30 and TRBJ2-3; D is unclear. Germline V gives CDR1 GTSNPN, CDR2 SVGIG (reference sequence). This CDR3 contains 12 residues. The ends were cut back, 0 bases at V and 5 bases at J, with 6 bases in the middle. Written as DNA, the CDR3 is TGTGCCTGGAGTGTACTGGTAGATACGCAGTATTTT. Translation gives CAWSVLVDTQYF. Supplemented by reference TRBV30 and TRBJ2-3, the full variable domain reads SQTIHQWPATLVQPVGSPLSLECTVEGTSNPNLYWYRQAAGRGLQLLFYSVGIGQISSEVPQNLSASRPQDRQFILSSKKLLLSDSGFYLCAWSVLVDTQYFGPGTRLTVL.

The rearrangement links TRBV5-1 to TRBJ2-5, with 10 bases matching TRBD2. This CDR3 region has 16 residues. V shed 7 bases and J 4 bases; nucleotides not matched to a gene: 13. In germline, CDR1 is SGHRS, CDR2 YFSETQ. The CDR3 region has the DNA TGCGCCAGCGCCATTTATAGCGGGGGGCCCCGAGAGACCCAGTACTTC. It is translated as CASAIYSGGPRETQYF.

This clone was counted only a few times. The rearrangement joins TRBV4-3 to TRBJ2-1, with a tentative D call TRBD1 (6 bases). The CDR3 spans 15 residues. Trimming cost V 0 bases and J 8 bases, with 14 bases left between them. Germline V gives CDR1 LGHNA, CDR2 YSLEER. CDR3: CASSQDLLPGDEQFF. The CDR3 DNA reads TGCGCCAGCAGCCAAGATCTACTCCCAGGGGATGAGCAGTTCTTC.

The chain combines TRBV30 with TRBJ1-5; no reliable D call. Between the trimmed V and J ends, which lost 1 base and 1 base, there was a span of 11 bases. The germline V gene has CDR1 GTSNPN and CDR2 SVGIG (reference sequence). The CDR3 runs 15 residues. The CDR3 loop is CAWSEGTDSNQPQHF. DNA for the CDR3: TGTGCCTGGAGTGAAGGCACCGACAGCAATCAGCCCCAGCATTTT.

This sequence joins TRBV5-6 and TRBJ2-1; D unclear. Germline CDR1 is SGHDT and CDR2 is YYEEEE. V was shortened by 0 bases and J by 7 bases, with 2 bases between the two germline ends. CDR3 size: 11 residues. The CDR3 nucleotides read TGTGCCAGCAGCTTGGGGAATGAGCAGTTCTTC. It specifies CASSLGNEQFF.

This clone was seen a few times. This chain links TRBV15 with TRBJ2-2; tentatively, D is TRBD2 (5 bases). Per germline, CDR1 LNHNV and CDR2 YYDKDF (reference sequence). The V and J ends lost 8 bases and 0 bases respectively, with 7 bases between them. This CDR3 is built from 13 residues. CDR3 bases: TGTGCCACCGGGCGGGCGAACACCGGGGAGCTGTTTTTT. Its protein product is CATGRANTGELFF.

This clone was seen more than once but under ten times. The CDR3 coding sequence is TGCAGCGTTCTCGGCCGGGGCACAGATACGCAGTATTTT. It codes for CSVLGRGTDTQYF. The V call is TRBV29-1, the J call TRBJ2-3, with D unresolved. Germline V gene sequence: CDR1 SQVTM, CDR2 ANQGSEA. Trimming stripped 5 bases from V and 1 base from J, with 10 bases between. This CDR3 region has 13 residues.

CDR3 sequence: CATSRALPDVITGTGYTF. The CDR3 DNA reads TGTGCCACCAGCAGAGCTTTACCCGATGTTATTACCGGGACAGGCTACACCTTC. The chain carries TRBV15 and TRBJ1-2; TRBD1 might be the D (6 bases). The CDR3 has 18 residues. CDR1 and CDR2 (germline): LNHNV, YYDKDF (reference sequence). Trimming took off 1 base at V and 8 bases at J, with 26 bases between the two ends.

The chain has TRBV9 and TRBJ2-5, with a weak D call TRBD1 (5 bases). CDR1 is SGDLS, CDR2 YYNGEE, per germline. V lost 2 bases to trimming and J lost 2 bases, with 7 bases between them. The CDR3 loop spans 13 amino acids. The CDR3 loop is CASSVRQQETQYF. The CDR3 DNA follows: TGTGCCAGCAGCGTTCGACAGCAAGAGACCCAGTACTTC.

The chain couples TRBV28 to TRBJ1-2; unclear D gene. This CDR3 is built from 16 residues. V was cut by 5 bases and J by 1 base, with 17 bases left in between. In germline, CDR1 is MDHEN, CDR2 SYDVKM. The CDR3 loop is CASSPLTLGGNYGYTF. The DNA for the CDR3 is TGTGCCAGCAGTCCCCTCACCCTTGGTGGTAACTATGGCTACACCTTC.

This clone was detected a few times. The chain has TRBV5-1 and TRBJ2-7, with 8 bases matching TRBD1. Germline trimming cut 4 bases from V and 0 bases from J; bases unmatched to any gene: 6. Germline V gives CDR1 SGHRS, CDR2 YFSETQ. This CDR3 spans 15 amino acids. CDR3 nucleotide sequence: TGCGCCAGCAGCGGGGGGACAGGCGCCTCCTACGAGCAGTACTTC. This encodes CASSGGTGASYEQYF.

The V gene is TRBV30, the J gene TRBJ2-3; D might be TRBD1 (5 bases). The CDR3 length is 15 residues. Germline V gene data show CDR1 as GTSNPN and CDR2 as SVGIG (reference sequence). V was pared by 0 bases and J by 4 bases, with 14 bases between. Written as DNA, the CDR3 is TGTGCCTGGAGTGTTGCAGGGCCTGGCGCAGATACGCAGTATTTT. Translating gives CAWSVAGPGADTQYF.

The V and J genes are TRBV29-1 and TRBJ2-3; 7 positions agree with TRBD1. In germline, CDR1 is SQVTM, CDR2 ANQGSEA. This CDR3 contains 17 residues. The trim removed 0 bases at V and 2 bases at J, leaving 11 bases unmatched. Written as DNA, the CDR3 is TGCAGCGTTGAAGATGAGATTGGACAGGCCTTCACAGATACGCAGTATTTT. Its translation is CSVEDEIGQAFTDTQYF.

This chain links TRBV30 with TRBJ1-1; TRBD1 might be the D (6 bases). V shed 7 bases and J shed 0 bases, with 12 bases lying between them. Germline V gene data show CDR1 as GTSNPN and CDR2 as SVGIG (reference sequence). The CDR3 spans 13 residues. The DNA for the CDR3 is TGTGCCTTTCGGGGACAATTGAACACTGAAGCTTTCTTT. Its translation is CAFRGQLNTEAFF. The full variable domain, rest sourced from reference TRBV30 and TRBJ1-1, is SQTIHQWPATLVQPVGSPLSLECTVEGTSNPNLYWYRQAAGRGLQLLFYSVGIGQISSEVPQNLSASRPQDRQFILSSKKLLLSDSGFYLCAFRGQLNTEAFFGQGTRLTVV.

The chain uses TRBV4-2 and TRBJ2-5, with D unclear. Trimming removed 1 base from V and 3 bases from J, with 9 bases in between. From germline, CDR1 is LGHNA and CDR2 YNFKEQ. This CDR3 has 14 amino acids. CDR3 DNA: TGTGCCAGCAGCCAAGTTGAGGAAAAAGAGACCCAGTACTTC. Encoded protein: CASSQVEEKETQYF.

V gene TRBV29-1 combines with J gene TRBJ2-2; D is unresolved. V shed 4 bases and J shed 4 bases, with 4 bases lying between them. Germline CDR1 reads SQVTM; CDR2 reads ANQGSEA. The CDR3 runs to 11 residues. The DNA of the CDR3 is TGCAGCGTTGGAATCACCGGGGAGCTGTTTTTT. This codes for CSVGITGELFF.

The chain couples TRBV11-2 to TRBJ1-1; D possibly corresponds to TRBD1 (5 bases). This CDR3 comprises 15 residues. Looked up from germline, CDR1 is SGHAT and CDR2 is FQNNGV. Trimming cost V 0 bases and J 0 bases, with 8 bases left between them. CDR3 coding DNA: TGTGCCAGCAGCTTAGATCGGACATTGAACACTGAAGCTTTCTTT. Encoded protein: CASSLDRTLNTEAFF.

V and J are TRBV2 and TRBJ2-2, with 7 bases identical to TRBD1. V lost 3 bases, J lost 1 base, and 2 bases stayed unmatched. Germline assignment: CDR1 SNHLY and CDR2 FYNNEI. This CDR3 is 15 amino acids long. The chain's CDR3 is CASSETGMNTGELFF. In DNA form, the CDR3 reads TGTGCCAGCAGTGAGACAGGGATGAACACCGGGGAGCTGTTTTTT.

The chain links TRBV7-2 to TRBJ1-6; 10 bases align to TRBD1. Germline lookup yields CDR1 SGHTA and CDR2 FQGNSA. There are 15 residues in the CDR3. Trimming at V came to 3 bases and at J to 9 bases, leaving 5 bases not matched to a gene. The CDR3 region is CASSLRQGAGSPLHF. CDR3 bases: TGTGCCAGCAGCTTGAGACAGGGGGCTGGTTCACCCCTCCACTTT.

V is TRBV20-1 and J is TRBJ2-5; D may be TRBD1 or TRBD2 (5 bases each). Trimming removed 6 bases at V and 3 bases at J, with 8 bases between. The CDR3 runs to 11 residues. From germline, CDR1 is DFQATT and CDR2 SNEGSKA (reference sequence). CDR3: CSAGTEETQYF. The CDR3 region has the DNA TGCAGTGCCGGGACGGAAGAGACCCAGTACTTC.

The chain combines TRBV7-2 with TRBJ2-5; 7 nucleotides line up with TRBD1. Germline CDR1 and CDR2: SGHTA and FQGNSA. CDR3 length: 13 residues. After removal of 5 bases from V and 5 bases from J, the junction contained 5 bases not matched to a gene. The DNA for the CDR3 is TGTGCCAGCAGCCGCCAGACAGGGGAGACCCAGTACTTC. Translated, it gives CASSRQTGETQYF.

This sequence joins TRBV14 and TRBJ2-7; TRBD2 agrees at 9 bases. This CDR3 spans 15 amino acids. The junction had 6 bases not matched to a gene; V was cut back by 4 bases and J by 2 bases. Germline loops: CDR1 SGHDN, CDR2 FVKESK. The CDR3 bases are TGTGCCAGCAGCCGAATAGCGGGGGCCACCTACGAGCAGTACTTC. It yields the protein CASSRIAGATYEQYF. The full variable domain, with the rest looked up from reference TRBV14 and TRBJ2-7, is EAGVTQFPSHSVIEKGQTVTLRCDPISGHDNLYWYRRVMGKEIKFLLHFVKESKQDESGMPNNRFLAERTGGTYSTLKVQPAELEDSGVYFCASSRIAGATYEQYFGPGTRLTVT.

In this sample, this clone turned up a few times. The chain couples TRBV9 to TRBJ1-6; D gene uncertain. Deletions cut 0 bases from V and 1 base from J, with 5 bases between. CDR3 size: 15 residues. Germline values: CDR1 SGDLS, CDR2 YYNGEE. The CDR3 loop is CASSVATSYNSPLHF. The CDR3 DNA follows: TGTGCCAGCAGCGTAGCTACTTCCTATAATTCACCCCTCCACTTT.

This clone has only one observation. V and J are TRBV18 and TRBJ1-2; D call uncertain. Germline CDR1 and CDR2: KGHSH and LQKENI. This CDR3 has 15 residues. V was shortened by 0 bases and J by 4 bases, with 12 bases between the two germline ends. The CDR3, as DNA: TGTGCCAGCTCACCACCGCGGGAATCTAGCTATGGCTACACCTTC. Protein product: CASSPPRESSYGYTF. The whole variable domain, filled in from reference TRBV18 and TRBJ1-2, reads NAGVMQNPRHLVRRRGQEARLRCSPMKGHSHVYWYRQLPEEGLKFMVYLQKENIIDESGMPKERFSAEFPKEGPSILRIQQVVRGDSAAYFCASSPPRESSYGYTFGSGTRLTVV.

V and J are TRBV15 and TRBJ2-3, with TRBD2 as a possible D gene (6 bases). This CDR3 comprises 16 residues. V lost 2 bases, J lost 0 bases, and 12 bases lay in between. CDR1 is LNHNV, CDR2 YYDKDF, per germline (reference sequence). The CDR3 region is CATSRFPGLSTDTQYF. In nucleotides, the CDR3 is TGTGCCACCAGCAGATTCCCGGGACTTAGCACAGATACGCAGTATTTT.

The chain is built from TRBV5-6 and TRBJ2-1; 14 bases are shared with TRBD2. V was pared by 6 bases and J by 5 bases, with 4 bases of the junction left unmatched. This CDR3 contains 15 residues. Germline values: CDR1 SGHDT, CDR2 YYEEEE. CDR3: CASNPGLAGDNEQFF. DNA of the CDR3: TGTGCCAGCAACCCGGGACTAGCGGGGGACAATGAGCAGTTCTTC.

The gene calls are TRBV5-1 and TRBJ1-4, with D tentatively TRBD1 (5 bases). The CDR3 covers 15 residues. Trimming left V 1 base short and J 7 bases short, with 14 bases between. Germline V gene sequence: CDR1 SGHRS, CDR2 YFSETQ. CDR3 coding DNA: TGCGCCAGCAGCTTGACCGGGACGGAAGGTGAAAAACTGTTTTTT. Its protein is CASSLTGTEGEKLFF.